This TCR beta chain was captured by sequencing in a study of cytotoxic CD8 clonotypes in ibrutinib-treated CLL. About the research overall: There were, on average, 255,043 productive templates and tens of thousands of productive rearrangements per sample. Study conclusions and caveats: The study found public clonotypes uncommon, contracting or stable on treatment.

Sequencing sought depths of 1 in 200,000 to 1 in 1 million T cells. The table came from immunoSEQ multiplex PCR; TCRdb's copy has only in-frame clones and leaves some out. This table holds more than 300,000 clones, 80% found once. With respect to this clone: As yet, its antigen is unknown.

Germline CDR1 SEHNR, CDR2 FQNEAQ (reference sequence). This CDR3 has 16 amino acids. The germline V and J ends were trimmed by 5 bases and 1 base, with 14 bases remaining between them. The rearrangement joins TRBV7-9 to TRBJ1-4; the D gene is possibly TRBD1 (5 bases). The source was PBMCs, collected before ibrutinib treatment. The TCR comes from a human donor with chronic lymphocytic leukemia. The CDR3 loop is CASSPRGGLTNEKLFF. The CDR3 DNA reads as TGTGCCAGCAGCCCCCGCGGGGGACTAACTAATGAAAAACTGTTTTTT.